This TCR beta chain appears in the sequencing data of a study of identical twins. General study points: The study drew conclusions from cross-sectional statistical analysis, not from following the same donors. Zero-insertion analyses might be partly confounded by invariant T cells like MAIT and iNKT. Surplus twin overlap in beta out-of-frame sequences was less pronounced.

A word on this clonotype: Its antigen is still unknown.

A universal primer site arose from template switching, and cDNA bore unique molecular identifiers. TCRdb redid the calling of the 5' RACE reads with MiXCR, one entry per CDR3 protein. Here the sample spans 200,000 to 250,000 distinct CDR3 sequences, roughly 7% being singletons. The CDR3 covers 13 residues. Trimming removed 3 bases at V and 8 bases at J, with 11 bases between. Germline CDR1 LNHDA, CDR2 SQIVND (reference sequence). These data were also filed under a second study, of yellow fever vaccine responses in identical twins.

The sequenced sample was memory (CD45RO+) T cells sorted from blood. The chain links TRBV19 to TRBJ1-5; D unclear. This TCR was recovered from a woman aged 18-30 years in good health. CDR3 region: CASSIYPEEPQHF. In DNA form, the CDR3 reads TGTGCCAGTAGTATTTATCCCGAGGAGCCCCAGCATTTT.